This TCR beta chain appears in the sequencing data of a study of shared T cell receptors in the human thymus. Clones were read by immunoSEQ multiplex PCR, and TCRdb kept only the in-frame ones, dropping some. The data contain 600,000 to 900,000 clones, 75% to 90% of them seen just once; the ten biggest clones take up around 0.0094%. The CDR3 is 15 amino acids. The germline CDR1 and CDR2 sequences are ENHRY and SYGVKD. The trim removed 4 bases at V and 5 bases at J, leaving 9 bases unmatched. The same data also went into a second study, on human thymus T cells.

The sequence was obtained from a girl less than two years old with a congenital heart defect. The rearrangement links TRBV10-3 to TRBJ2-7; 9 nucleotides agree with TRBD1. Source material: thymocytes. CDR3 region: CAISASGTGFHEQYF. The CDR3 DNA is TGTGCCATCAGTGCTTCCGGGACAGGGTTCCACGAGCAGTACTTC.